These T cell receptor beta chains were read from a single sample in a study of shared T cell receptors in the human thymus. Repertoires were generated with immunoSEQ multiplex PCR, while TCRdb's copy carries only in-frame clones and drops some. The sample carries 600,000 to 900,000 clones, approximately 85% recorded once. These data are also associated with another study on human thymus T cells.

The material sequenced was thymocytes. The receptors come from a girl less than two years old with a congenital heart defect. Both conserved end residues are part of each CDR3. A D gene is named only where the DNA matches it firmly. Clone size is given for some rows only: seen once, a few or many times, or a class if the clone is expanded.

d_gene | abundance | j_gene | v_gene | CDR3nt | CDR3aa
NA | once | TRBJ1-6 | TRBV14 | TGTGCCAGCAGCCAAGGATGGGGGGAGAATTCACCCCTCCACTTT | CASSQGWGENSPLHF
TRBD1 | few | TRBJ2-6 | TRBV19 | TGTGCCAGTAGTCTACCCACCTTTGGGACAGGGGGCTACCTGCGCTCTGGGGCCAACGTCCTGACTTTC | CASSLPTFGTGGYLRSGANVLTF
NA | once | TRBJ1-6 | TRBV11-2 | TGTGCCAGCAGCTTATCGAAGACAGCTCTTAATTCACCCCTCCACTTT | CASSLSKTALNSPLHF
TRBD2 | NA | TRBJ2-5 | TRBV28 | TGTGCCAGCAGATTAGCGGGGCAAGAGACCCAGTACTTC | CASRLAGQETQYF
TRBD1 | NA | TRBJ1-5 | TRBV7-9 | TGTGCCAGCAGCGCGAGACAGGGTCATAGCAATCAGCCCCAGCATTTT | CASSARQGHSNQPQHF
TRBD2 | NA | TRBJ2-3 | TRBV11-2 | TGTGCCAGCAGCTCCGACCCGCGGGAGGGAGGTGCAGATACGCAGTATTTT | CASSSDPREGGADTQYF
NA | NA | TRBJ1-1 | TRBV9 | TGTGCCAGCAGCGTAGAGGGGGGGGGCTGGACTGAAGCTTTCTTT | CASSVEGGGWTEAFF
NA | NA | TRBJ2-1 | TRBV7-9 | TGTGCCAGCAGTCCTACCTTGGGACAAATCAATGAGCAGTTCTTC | CASSPTLGQINEQFF
NA | NA | TRBJ1-5 | TRBV4-3 | TGCGCCAGCAGCCAAGAAGCCCCGAGAGGGAATCAGCCCCAGCATTTT | CASSQEAPRGNQPQHF
NA | few | TRBJ1-6 | TRBV25-1 | TGTGCCAGCAGTGAATGGGACATGTATAATTCACCCCTCCACTTT | CASSEWDMYNSPLHF
TRBD2 | once | TRBJ2-7 | TRBV9 | TGTGCCAGCAGCGTACGGGACTACAGCTACGAGCAGTACTTC | CASSVRDYSYEQYF
TRBD1 | NA | TRBJ1-2 | TRBV28 | TGTGCCAGCAGGGACAGGGAGGGGTCCGCCTATGGCTACACCTTC | CASRDREGSAYGYTF
NA | NA | TRBJ1-4 | TRBV9 | TGTGCCAGCAGCGTACCCCCCGTAGTAGTGAAACTGTTTTTT | CASSVPPVVVKLFF
TRBD1 | NA | TRBJ1-6 | TRBV27 | TGTGCCAGCAGTCCTTCCTGGGACAGGGGAATTTATAATTCACCCCTCCACTTT | CASSPSWDRGIYNSPLHF
TRBD2 | NA | TRBJ2-3 | TRBV7-9 | TGTGCCAGCAGCCCGAAGAGCGGGGGGGCCATGGATACGCAGTATTTT | CASSPKSGGAMDTQYF
TRBD1 | NA | TRBJ1-1 | TRBV10-3 | TGTGCCATCCGGGACAGGGGCTTGTCGAACACTGAAGCTTTCTTT | CAIRDRGLSNTEAFF
TRBD2 | NA | TRBJ2-1 | TRBV27 | TGTGCCAGCAGTTCTAGCGGGGGGGTCCACAATGAGCAGTTCTTC | CASSSSGGVHNEQFF
NA | NA | TRBJ1-2 | TRBV11-2 | TGTGCCAGCAGCTTAGATCTATGGGCTTCGAGAGGCTACACCTTC | CASSLDLWASRGYTF
NA | NA | TRBJ1-5 | TRBV18 | TGTGCCAGCTCACCTTCGAGCAATCAGCCCCAGCATTTT | CASSPSSNQPQHF
TRBD1 | NA | TRBJ1-1 | TRBV7-2 | TGTGCCAGCAGCCTTACAGGGGGCACTGAAGCTTTCTTT | CASSLTGGTEAFF
TRBD2 | NA | TRBJ2-7 | TRBV6-1 | TGTGCCAGCAGTGAAGTCCGGGGGCGGGAGGGGGGTTGGAGTAACTCCTACGAGCAGTACTTC | CASSEVRGREGGWSNSYEQYF
NA | NA | TRBJ1-5 | TRBV29-1 | TGCAGCGTTAAGGGGGATAGTTCTTCCCAGCCCCAGCATTTT | CSVKGDSSSQPQHF
NA | NA | TRBJ2-1 | TRBV5-4 | TGTGCCAGCAGCGCAGGGGACAATGAGCAGTTCTTC | CASSAGDNEQFF
NA | NA | TRBJ2-1 | TRBV5-1 | TGCGCCAGCAGCTTGGAACCGGGATTCTACAATGAGCAGTTCTTC | CASSLEPGFYNEQFF
TRBD1 | NA | TRBJ2-7 | TRBV7-6 | TGTGCCAGCAGCTTAGGACAGGGATACTCCTACGAGCAGTACTTC | CASSLGQGYSYEQYF
NA | once | TRBJ1-2 | TRBV6-5 | TGTGCCAGCAGTCGGGGGGGGCGAGATATCGATGGCTACACCTTC | CASSRGGRDIDGYTF
NA | NA | TRBJ1-4 | TRBV30 | TGTGCCTGGAGGCCCAAGAGGCGACAGCCTAATGAAAAACTGTTTTTT | CAWRPKRRQPNEKLFF
NA | NA | TRBJ2-7 | TRBV5-5 | TGTGCCAGCAGCTTCCAGTTCAGGGATTACGAGCAGTACTTC | CASSFQFRDYEQYF
NA | NA | TRBJ2-2 | TRBV27 | TGTGCCAGCAGTCGACAAATGTTCGGGGGGATCAGGGGCCTGAACACCGGGGAGCTGTTTTTT | CASSRQMFGGIRGLNTGELFF
NA | NA | TRBJ1-2 | TRBV5-6 | TGTGCCAGCAGGCCGGGAGCTGAATATGGCTACACCTTC | CASRPGAEYGYTF
NA | NA | TRBJ2-7 | TRBV4-3 | TGCGCCAGCAGCCAAGATCCACACGCCTACGAGCAGTACTTC | CASSQDPHAYEQYF
TRBD1 | few | TRBJ2-7 | TRBV5-6 | TGTGCCAGCAGCTTGGTATCTAGGACAGGGCACTACGAGCAGTACTTC | CASSLVSRTGHYEQYF
TRBD1 | NA | TRBJ1-2 | TRBV7-6 | TGTGCCAGCAGCCTGCGACAGGGCGATGGCTACACCTTC | CASSLRQGDGYTF
NA | NA | TRBJ2-6 | TRBV28 | TGTGCCAGCAGCAGTACCCGCCGGGTGTCTGGGGCCAACGTCCTGACTTTC | CASSSTRRVSGANVLTF
NA | NA | TRBJ1-2 | TRBV25-1 | TGTGCCAGCAGATCAGTTTTTGGCTACACCTTC | CASRSVFGYTF
TRBD2 | NA | TRBJ2-3 | TRBV27 | TGTGCCAGCAGTTTACTAGCGGGGAGCACAGATACGCAGTATTTT | CASSLLAGSTDTQYF
TRBD2 | NA | TRBJ2-3 | TRBV10-3 | TGTGCCATCAGTGAGTCGAGCGGGGGGGTCCATAGCACAGATACGCAGTATTTT | CAISESSGGVHSTDTQYF
TRBD1 | NA | TRBJ1-6 | TRBV7-8 | TGTGCCAGCAGCCCACTCCGGGACAGGCAAGCACATAGATATAATTCACCCCTCCACTTT | CASSPLRDRQAHRYNSPLHF
NA | NA | TRBJ1-3 | TRBV4-1 | TGCGCCAGCAGCCAAGAGGGTGCCCGAGGATCTGGAAACACCATATATTTT | CASSQEGARGSGNTIYF
TRBD2 | NA | TRBJ2-1 | TRBV5-1 | TGCGCCAGCAGCTTGGGGCGATTTGCCGGGCTAGCGGGGCGGGATGAGCAGTTCTTC | CASSLGRFAGLAGRDEQFF
NA | once | TRBJ1-3 | TRBV5-1 | TGCGCCAGCAGCCGCCTGGGGACACAACTACTCTCTGGAAACACCATATATTTT | CASSRLGTQLLSGNTIYF
TRBD1 | once | TRBJ2-7 | TRBV28 | TGTGCCAGCAGTTTATTTGGGACAGGACCCTACGAGCAGTACTTC | CASSLFGTGPYEQYF
NA | NA | TRBJ1-2 | TRBV10-3 | TGTGCCATCTCAAGGGCAGTTCGCAGGGATAACTATGGCTACACCTTC | CAISRAVRRDNYGYTF
TRBD1 | NA | TRBJ1-2 | TRBV10-2 | TGCGCCAGCAGGGACAGGGGAGCCTATGGCTACACCTTC | CASRDRGAYGYTF
NA | NA | TRBJ1-3 | TRBV7-5 | TGTGCCAGAAGCCCCCCAGTATTGTCCCGTCTCTCTGGAAACACCATATATTTT | CARSPPVLSRLSGNTIYF
TRBD1 | once | TRBJ1-5 | TRBV10-3 | TGTGCCATCAGTAAGACAAGGGACAGGGTAAATCAGCCCCAGCATTTT | CAISKTRDRVNQPQHF
TRBD2 | NA | TRBJ2-3 | TRBV6-4 | TGTGCCAGCAGGAGGGGACTAGCGGGCTCCGAAGATACGCAGTATTTT | CASRRGLAGSEDTQYF
TRBD1 | NA | TRBJ1-1 | TRBV10-1 | TGCGCCAGCAGTGAGAGCAGGGGGCCCACTGAAGCTTTCTTT | CASSESRGPTEAFF
TRBD1 | NA | TRBJ1-1 | TRBV7-4 | TGTGCCAGCAGGATTGGACAGGGGAACATGAACACTGAAGCTTTCTTT | CASRIGQGNMNTEAFF
NA | few | TRBJ1-1 | TRBV7-9 | TGTGCCAGCAGCTCGGTGAACACTGAAGCTTTCTTT | CASSSVNTEAFF
TRBD1 | NA | TRBJ1-1 | TRBV29-1 | TGCAGCGTTGCCATAGGGGACAGGGATTGGTGGACTGAAGCTTTCTTT | CSVAIGDRDWWTEAFF
TRBD1 | NA | TRBJ2-7 | TRBV6-1 | TGTGCCAGCAGAATCAGACAGGGCGCATCCTACGAGCAGTACTTC | CASRIRQGASYEQYF
NA | NA | TRBJ1-2 | TRBV16 | TGTGCCAGCAGCTGGTGGGACACAAACTATGGCTACACCTTC | CASSWWDTNYGYTF
NA | NA | TRBJ1-6 | TRBV7-9 | TGTGCCAGCAGTTCGGGGGTACCCCATTCACCCCTCCACTTT | CASSSGVPHSPLHF